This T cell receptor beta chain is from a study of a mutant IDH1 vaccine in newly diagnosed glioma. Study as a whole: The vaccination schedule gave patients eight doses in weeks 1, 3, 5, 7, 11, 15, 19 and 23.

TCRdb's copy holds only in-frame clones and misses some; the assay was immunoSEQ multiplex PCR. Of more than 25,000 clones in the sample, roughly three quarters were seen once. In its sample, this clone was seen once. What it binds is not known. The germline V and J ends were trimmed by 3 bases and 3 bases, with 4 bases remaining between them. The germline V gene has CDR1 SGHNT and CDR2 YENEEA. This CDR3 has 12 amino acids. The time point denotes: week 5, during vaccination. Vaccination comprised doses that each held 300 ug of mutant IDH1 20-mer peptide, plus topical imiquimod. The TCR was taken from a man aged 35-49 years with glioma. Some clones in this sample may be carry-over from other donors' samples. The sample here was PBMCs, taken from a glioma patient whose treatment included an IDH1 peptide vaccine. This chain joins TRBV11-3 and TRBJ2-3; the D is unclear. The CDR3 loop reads CASSFHTDTQYF. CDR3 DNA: TGTGCCAGCAGCTTCCATACAGATACGCAGTATTTT.